These 22 T cell receptor beta chains share one sample of origin, sequenced in a study of metastatic and nonmetastatic thyroid tumors. With MiXCR, TCRdb called clones anew from the PCR reads. The data contain about 20,000 clones, approximately 31% of them singletons. None of the patients had undergone any treatment ahead of thyroid surgery. The sequenced sample was blood. The receptors were sampled from a female donor with papillary thyroid cancer or a benign thyroid nodule (not recorded which). Some clones in this sample may be carry-over from other donors' samples.

At least ten counts were recorded for this clone. The V call is TRBV27, the J call TRBJ1-1, with D possibly being TRBD1 (5 bases). Trimming took 4 bases from V and 4 from J, leaving 16 bases between them. The germline V gene encodes CDR1 MNHEY and CDR2 SMNVEV (reference sequence). The CDR3 totals 15 residues. DNA for the CDR3: TGTGCCAGCAGTTATCTCGGGGGGGTTTCCACTGAAGCTTTCTTT. Its translation is CASSYLGGVSTEAFF.

In this sample, this clone turned up many times. The V and J genes are TRBV3-1 and TRBJ2-7; 10 positions match TRBD2. The CDR3 covers 19 residues. V trimming: 1 base; J trimming: 5 bases; junction bases outside the gene matches: 17. Per germline, CDR1 LGHDT and CDR2 YNNKEL (reference sequence). The CDR3 DNA sequence: TGTGCCAGCAGCCAAGCCAAGTGGGGGGGGGCTAGCGGGAGCCACGAGCAGTACTTC. Its protein product is CASSQAKWGGASGSHEQYF.

The gene calls are TRBV5-1 and TRBJ2-7, with 8 bases lining up with TRBD1. V was pared by 4 bases and J by 4 bases, with 4 bases of the junction left unmatched. The CDR3 runs to 13 residues. Germline CDR1 SGHRS, CDR2 YFSETQ. The CDR3 sequence is CASSGTGNYEQYF. CDR3 sequence (DNA): TGCGCCAGCAGCGGGACAGGAAATTACGAGCAGTACTTC.

Many counts were recorded for this clone. The chain carries TRBV29-1 and TRBJ2-6, with unresolved D. CDR3 length: 16 residues. Trimming shortened V by 4 bases and J by 0 bases, and 13 bases separated the two germline ends. The germline gives CDR1 SQVTM, CDR2 ANQGSEA. This chain's CDR3 is CSVAVQKGSGANVLTF. CDR3 bases: TGCAGCGTTGCAGTACAGAAAGGCTCTGGGGCCAACGTCCTGACTTTC. Variable domain in full (rest from reference TRBV29-1 and TRBJ2-6): SAVISQKPSRDICQRGTSLTIQCQVDSQVTMMFWYRQQPGQSLTLIATANQGSEATYESGFVIDKFPISRPNLTFSTLTVSNMSPEDSSIYLCSVAVQKGSGANVLTFGAGSRLTVL.

V and J are TRBV7-9 and TRBJ2-7, with 9 positions matching TRBD1. With V trimmed by 5 bases and J by 7 bases, 9 bases remained unmatched. The CDR3 spans 14 residues. Germline V gives CDR1 SEHNR, CDR2 FQNEAQ (reference sequence). CDR3 loop: CASSGGTGSKEQYF. CDR3 in DNA: TGTGCCAGCAGCGGAGGGACAGGGTCTAAAGAGCAGTACTTC.

The J gene is TRBJ2-7, the V gene TRBV6-6; TRBD2 aligns across 8 bases. There are 16 residues in the CDR3. From germline, CDR1 is MNHNY and CDR2 SVGAGI (reference sequence). J was trimmed by 0 bases and V by 2 bases; bases with no gene match: 6. The CDR3 spells CASSYEAGVSSYEQYF. Written as DNA, the CDR3 is TGTGCCAGCAGTTACGAAGCGGGGGTGAGCTCCTACGAGCAGTACTTC.

This clone was recorded many times. This rearrangement joins TRBV7-2 to TRBJ2-7; D not certain. Germline assignment: CDR1 SGHTA and CDR2 FQGNSA. This CDR3 contains 13 residues. Between the trimmed V and J ends, which lost 5 bases and 3 bases, there was a span of 11 bases. The CDR3 DNA reads as TGTGCCAGCAGCCTGTCGGTGTTCTACGAGCAGTACTTC. The encoded protein is CASSLSVFYEQYF.

The chain is built from TRBV30 and TRBJ1-5; D possibly corresponds to TRBD1 (5 bases). This CDR3 contains 15 residues. The germline V and J ends were trimmed by 5 bases and 3 bases, with 17 bases remaining between them. Germline CDR1 reads GTSNPN; CDR2 reads SVGIG (reference sequence). CDR3 nucleotide sequence: TGTGCCTGGGGGTCGGGGGGAACTAACAATCAGCCCCAGCATTTT. Amino acid sequence: CAWGSGGTNNQPQHF.

This clone has only a few counts. The chain employs TRBV28 and TRBJ1-1; perhaps TRBD1 as D (5 bases). CDR1 MDHEN and CDR2 SYDVKM come from the germline V gene. Deletions cut 7 bases from V and 4 bases from J, with 16 bases between. The CDR3 runs to 14 residues. CDR3 loop: CASKEVGEGTEAFF. The CDR3 coding sequence is TGTGCCAGCAAAGAGGTAGGGGAGGGCACTGAAGCTTTCTTT.

CDR3 DNA sequence: TGTGCCAGCAGGGCGGAGGCGGGACACTACAATGAGCAGTTCTTC. It is translated as CASRAEAGHYNEQFF. V and J are TRBV2 and TRBJ2-1, with D perhaps matching TRBD1 or TRBD2 (6 bases each). Trimming removed 6 bases from V and 3 bases from J, with 15 bases in between. Germline CDR1 reads SNHLY; CDR2 reads FYNNEI. The CDR3 spans 15 residues.

The chain is built from TRBV7-3 and TRBJ2-1, with D possibly being TRBD1 (5 bases). Germline CDR1 SGHTA, CDR2 FQGTGA. V lost 5 bases and J lost 10, with 15 bases in between. The CDR3 spans 13 residues. The CDR3: CASSPQVGLEQFF. The CDR3, as DNA: TGTGCCAGCAGCCCCCAGGTGGGGCTGGAGCAGTTCTTC.

Sample share makes this clone medium-sized (0.01 to 0.1%). The chain combines TRBV6-1 with TRBJ1-2; D remains ambiguous. Trimming cost V 6 bases and J 4 bases, with 21 bases left between them. In germline, CDR1 is MNHNS, CDR2 SASEGT. The CDR3 has 16 residues. The CDR3 loop reads CASSNIQSLISYGYTF. For the CDR3, the DNA is TGTGCCAGCAGCAACATTCAGAGTCTAATCTCCTATGGCTACACCTTC.

This chain uses TRBV4-3 with TRBJ2-7, with D possibly being TRBD1 (6 bases). With 3 bases removed from V and 3 bases from J, the gap between germline ends came to 12 bases. Germline V gene data show CDR1 as LGHNA and CDR2 as YSLEER. The CDR3 is 14 residues long. The CDR3 bases are TGCGCCAGCAGCCACCTCCGGGACAACTACGAGCAGTACTTC. Residues: CASSHLRDNYEQYF.

In this sample, this clone turned up a few times. Being one base from a much bigger clone, this may be a read error. In nucleotides, the CDR3 is TGTGCCAGCAGGGATGACGCTTACCAAGAGACCCAGTACTTC. This sequence encodes CASRDDAYQETQYF. The chain couples TRBV2 to TRBJ2-5; D remains unclear. The CDR3 spans 14 residues. The germline CDR1 and CDR2 sequences are SNHLY and FYNNEI. V lost 6 bases, J lost 0 bases, and 11 bases lay in between.

This clone is medium-sized (0.01 to 0.1%) in the sample. The genes are TRBV28 and TRBJ1-2; maybe TRBD1 (6 bases). The V gene's germline CDR1 is MDHEN and CDR2 SYDVKM. The CDR3 totals 14 residues. The V and J ends lost 7 bases and 4 bases respectively, with 16 bases between them. CDR3 DNA sequence: TGTGCCAGCACACTTTCCGGGGACACCTATGGCTACACCTTC. Amino acid sequence: CASTLSGDTYGYTF.

In its sample, this clone is medium-sized (0.01 to 0.1%). The rearrangement links TRBV7-3 to TRBJ1-2; no clear D. The ends were cut back, 5 bases at V and 2 bases at J, with 9 bases in the middle. This CDR3 spans 13 amino acids. Germline loops: CDR1 SGHTA, CDR2 FQGTGA. This CDR3 is CASSQEVNYGYTF. The CDR3 DNA is TGTGCCAGCAGCCAGGAAGTGAACTATGGCTACACCTTC.

The V and J genes are TRBV27 and TRBJ1-1; D unresolved. CDR1 and CDR2 (germline): MNHEY, SMNVEV (reference sequence). The CDR3 consists of 18 residues. V was clipped by 5 bases and J by 5 bases, with 27 bases between them. This CDR3 reads CASSPTRDYVWGRTEAFF. The CDR3 DNA reads TGTGCCAGCAGTCCGACCCGAGATTACGTCTGGGGAAGGACTGAAGCTTTCTTT.

The rearrangement uses TRBV27 and TRBJ1-4; no definite D call. CDR3 length: 14 residues. Germline V gene sequence: CDR1 MNHEY, CDR2 SMNVEV (reference sequence). Trimming took 3 bases from V and 2 from J, leaving 7 bases between them. The CDR3 spells CASSFLWTNEKLFF. The CDR3 DNA follows: TGTGCCAGCAGTTTTCTATGGACTAATGAAAAACTGTTTTTT. The variable domain in full, with the rest retrieved from reference TRBV27 and TRBJ1-4, is EAQVTQNPRYLITVTGKKLTVTCSQNMNHEYMSWYRQDPGLGLRQIYYSMNVEVTDKGDVPEGYKVSRKEKRNFPLILESPSPNQTSLYFCASSFLWTNEKLFFGSGTQLSVL.

Worth noting for this clone: One end of the junction fails to match germline, which may point to a read error. The chain recombines TRBV3-1 with TRBJ1-3; TRBD1 is a possible D gene (5 bases). Germline CDR1 reads LGHDT; CDR2 reads YNNKEL (reference sequence). This CDR3 is 17 amino acids long. The DNA for the CDR3 is TGTGCCAGCAGCCAAGATACGGGGGGTGGGATTGGAAACACCACATATTTT. Translation gives CASSQDTGGGIGNTTYF.

This clone was observed a handful of times. An end of the junction differs from the germline gene, which may be a read error. The chain carries TRBV27 and TRBJ1-2; D remains ambiguous. CDR3 length: 13 amino acids. Germline V gene data show CDR1 as MNHEY and CDR2 as SMNVEV (reference sequence). The CDR3 DNA reads as TGTGCCAGCAGTTTTGGTCCGAACTATAGCTACACCTTC. Its protein is CASSFGPNYSYTF.

The genes are TRBV20-1 and TRBJ2-3, with 16 bases matching TRBD2. Trimming removed 6 bases from V and 3 bases from J; junction bases left unmatched: 6. There are 16 residues in the CDR3. Germline CDR1 reads DFQATT; CDR2 reads SNEGSKA (reference sequence). CDR3 in amino acids: CSAKGLAGGRTDTQYF. The CDR3 nucleotides read TGCAGTGCAAAGGGACTAGCGGGAGGGCGGACAGATACGCAGTATTTT.

The chain employs TRBV6-1 and TRBJ1-3, with unresolved D. The germline gives CDR1 MNHNS, CDR2 SASEGT. V gave up 3 bases and J gave up 2 bases, with 11 bases separating them. CDR3 length equals 15 residues. CDR3 amino acids: CASSDWGNAGNTIYF. CDR3 sequence (DNA): TGTGCCAGCAGTGATTGGGGAAACGCTGGAAACACCATATATTTT.